This T cell receptor beta chain stems from a study of T-cell reconstitution after alpha-beta-depleted transplantation in children. Preparation of the TCRbeta library used unique molecular identifiers. MiXCR was run by TCRdb on the PCR reads, yielding one entry per CDR3 protein. The sample has 210,000 or so distinct CDR3 sequences, 8% to 10% seen once. This clonotype was seen more than once but under ten times. The CDR3 is 15 residues long. V lost 0 bases and J 6 bases, leaving 12 bases between the germline ends. CDR1 and CDR2 from the germline V gene are SGHRS and YFSETQ. The receptor comes from a human donor who donated a stem cell graft to a child with acute lymphoblastic leukemia. The chain combines TRBV5-1 with TRBJ2-2; D is perhaps TRBD1 (5 bases). Source: PBMCs from the stem cell graft donor, taken from the stem cell graft. The CDR3 protein is CASSLVQGSAGELFF. CDR3 coding DNA: TGCGCCAGCAGCTTGGTGCAGGGCTCAGCCGGGGAGCTGTTTTTT.